Listed below are T cell receptor beta chains from one sample, sequenced in a study of identical twins. MiXCR, run by TCRdb on the 5' RACE reads, gives a single entry per CDR3 protein. The top ten hold 7.2% of the sample, which has roughly 350,000 distinct CDR3 sequences, over 9% seen once. This sample also belongs to another study, concerning yellow fever vaccine responses in identical twins.

Specimen: CD8+ T cells sorted from blood. The receptors shown here come from a woman aged 18-35 years in good health. Each CDR3 is given with its conserved first and last residue. The D gene is left open where the match is weak. Some rows mark clone size as missing; the rest say once, few, many or name a class of expanded clone.

>few|TRBJ2-2|-|TRBV11-3
CASSSGGGGRTGELFF
TGTGCCAGCAGCTCCGGTGGGGGGGGCAGGACCGGGGAGCTGTTTTTT
>-|TRBJ2-1|-|TRBV14
CASSSGLTFGQFF
TGTGCCAGCAGCTCCGGACTTACATTCGGGCAGTTCTTC
>-|TRBJ2-3|-|TRBV29-1
CSVEEGLQFDTDTQYF
TGCAGCGTTGAAGAAGGTCTGCAATTCGATACAGATACGCAGTATTTT
>few|TRBJ1-4|-|TRBV25-1
CASSPGGEEKLFF
TGTGCCAGCAGTCCCGGGGGCGAAGAAAAACTGTTTTTT
>-|TRBJ1-2|TRBD1|TRBV29-1
CSVEVGQGYGYTF
TGCAGCGTTGAAGTGGGACAGGGTTATGGCTACACCTTC
>-|TRBJ2-1|TRBD2|TRBV27
CASSLASGYDEQFF
TGTGCCAGCAGTTTAGCTAGCGGGTACGATGAGCAGTTCTTC
>few|TRBJ1-2|-|TRBV7-9
CASSLDLNGYTF
TGTGCCAGCAGCTTAGACCTGAATGGCTACACCTTC
>-|TRBJ2-7|-|TRBV12-3/TRBV12-4
CASSLSGVYEQYF
TGTGCCAGCAGTCTCTCGGGGGTCTACGAGCAGTACTTC
>-|TRBJ2-5|-|TRBV14
CASSPVEYQETQYF
TGTGCCAGCAGCCCCGTCGAGTACCAAGAGACCCAGTACTTC
>few|TRBJ2-1|TRBD2|TRBV15
CATSRSGLAGINEQFF
TGTGCCACCAGCAGATCCGGACTAGCGGGAATCAATGAGCAGTTCTTC
>few|TRBJ2-1|-|TRBV7-8
CASSLNREEQFF
TGTGCCAGCAGCTTGAACAGGGAGGAGCAGTTCTTC
>few|TRBJ1-5|-|TRBV9
CASSVEDSSNQPQHF
TGTGCCAGCAGCGTAGAAGACAGTAGCAATCAGCCCCAGCATTTT
>few|TRBJ2-3|-|TRBV11-2
CASSNGQTNF
TGTGCCAGCAGTAACGGACAGACGAATTTT
>many|TRBJ2-3|-|TRBV28
CATRTVTDTQYF
TGTGCCACCAGGACTGTAACAGATACGCAGTATTTT
>-|TRBJ2-5|TRBD1|TRBV7-7
CASSLGQGIGETQYF
TGTGCCAGCAGCTTGGGACAGGGGATCGGGGAGACCCAGTACTTC
>few|TRBJ2-1|TRBD2|TRBV7-9
CASSLGIAGSYNEQFF
TGTGCCAGCAGCTTAGGGATAGCGGGATCCTACAATGAGCAGTTCTTC
>few|TRBJ2-1|TRBD2|TRBV12-3/TRBV12-4
CASRFTSGRANNEQFF
TGTGCCAGCAGATTCACTAGCGGGAGGGCCAACAATGAGCAGTTCTTC
>-|TRBJ2-1|-|TRBV5-6
CASSFWTRLNEQFF
TGTGCCAGCAGCTTTTGGACCCGTTTGAATGAGCAGTTCTTC
>many|TRBJ1-6|-|TRBV27
CASSPRTASYNSPLHF
TGTGCCAGCAGTCCCCGTACGGCGTCCTATAATTCACCCCTCCACTTT
>-|TRBJ2-1|TRBD2|TRBV10-3
CAISDSGSRYNEQFF
TGTGCCATCAGTGACAGCGGGAGTAGGTACAATGAGCAGTTCTTC
>-|TRBJ2-1|-|TRBV28
CASSRRGSYNEQFF
TGTGCCAGCAGTCGGCGGGGCTCCTACAATGAGCAGTTCTTC
>-|TRBJ2-5|TRBD2|TRBV27
CASHGEGTQYF
TGTGCCAGCCACGGGGAGGGGACCCAGTACTTC
>few|TRBJ2-2|-|TRBV7-6
CASSFYRVAAYSTGELFF
TGTGCCAGCAGCTTTTACCGGGTAGCAGCGTACTCGACCGGGGAGCTGTTTTTT
>-|TRBJ2-2|-|TRBV27
CASRRDSRGTGELFF
TGTGCCAGCAGGAGGGACTCTCGAGGCACCGGGGAGCTGTTTTTT
>-|TRBJ2-7|-|TRBV25-1
CASSEGASPYEQYF
TGTGCCAGCAGTGAAGGGGCAAGCCCCTACGAGCAGTACTTC
>few|TRBJ2-3|-|TRBV4-2
CASSQVYGDTQYF
TGTGCCAGCAGCCAAGTTTATGGAGATACGCAGTATTTT
>many|TRBJ1-1|TRBD1|TRBV7-9
CASSPRTGNTEAFF
TGTGCCAGCAGCCCCCGGACAGGGAACACTGAAGCTTTCTTT
>many|TRBJ2-1|TRBD2|TRBV3-1
CASSLSGRGFDEQFF
TGTGCCAGCAGCCTCAGCGGGAGAGGTTTCGATGAGCAGTTCTTC
>few|TRBJ2-3|TRBD2|TRBV27
CASSLTSGDPDTQYF
TGTGCCAGCAGTTTGACTAGCGGGGATCCCGATACGCAGTATTTT
>-|TRBJ2-4|-|TRBV21-1
CASSKGWGPNIQYF
TGTGCCAGCAGCAAAGGGTGGGGTCCCAACATTCAGTACTTC
>-|TRBJ2-1|TRBD1|TRBV5-6
CASSLGTGGPSYNEQFF
TGTGCCAGCAGCTTGGGGACAGGGGGCCCGAGCTACAATGAGCAGTTCTTC
>-|TRBJ2-7|-|TRBV2
CASSEQESSYEQYF
TGTGCCAGCAGTGAACAGGAGAGCTCCTACGAGCAGTACTTC
>few|TRBJ2-5|TRBD2|TRBV7-9
CASSRAGTSFQETQYF
TGTGCCAGCAGCCGCGCCGGGACTAGTTTCCAAGAGACCCAGTACTTC
>-|TRBJ1-6|-|TRBV3-1
CASSQEQGTSPLHF
TGTGCCAGCAGCCAAGAACAGGGCACTTCACCCCTCCACTTT
>-|TRBJ2-7|-|TRBV6-5
CASSYGRLDYEQYF
TGTGCCAGCAGTTACGGCAGGCTCGACTACGAGCAGTACTTC
>-|TRBJ2-7|-|TRBV2
CASEGTGQSYEQYF
TGTGCCAGCGAGGGGACGGGGCAATCCTACGAGCAGTACTTC
>-|TRBJ1-2|-|TRBV29-1
CSVESNRAGYTF
TGCAGCGTTGAATCGAACAGGGCTGGCTACACCTTC
>few|TRBJ2-2|-|TRBV6-1
CASSHARGRELFF
TGTGCCAGCAGCCACGCTAGGGGCCGGGAGCTGTTTTTT
>-|TRBJ2-1|TRBD1|TRBV7-6
CASSVGTGQYSYNEQFF
TGTGCCAGCAGCGTGGGGACAGGGCAGTACTCCTACAATGAGCAGTTCTTC
>few|TRBJ2-5|TRBD2|TRBV4-2
CASSQELAGGGETQYF
TGTGCCAGCAGCCAAGAACTAGCGGGGGGAGGAGAGACCCAGTACTTC
>-|TRBJ2-3|-|TRBV6-4
CAYNIQASTDTQYF
TGTGCCTACAACATCCAGGCTAGCACAGATACGCAGTATTTT
>few|TRBJ2-3|TRBD1|TRBV13
CASSPGEGTGGVDTQYF
TGTGCCAGCAGCCCCGGTGAAGGGACAGGGGGCGTAGATACGCAGTATTTT
>few|TRBJ2-2|TRBD2|TRBV28
CASHETAGDTGELFF
TGTGCCAGCCACGAGACGGCGGGAGACACCGGGGAGCTGTTTTTT